This T cell receptor beta chain is from a study of cytomegalovirus exposure and HLA in healthy donors. The study, taken as a whole, reports: Immune exposure was documented only through CMV serostatus.

In germline, CDR1 is KGHSH, CDR2 LQKENI. Trimming took 3 bases from V and 1 from J; bases not matched to a gene: 8. The CDR3 sequence is 16 residues long. A note on this clone: Its antigen is not known.

The primer mix had 60 Vbeta and 13 Jbeta primers. Assay: immunoSEQ multiplex PCR; the TCRdb copy retains only in-frame clones and omits some. The table shows 150,000 to 200,000 clones, with around 80% occurring only once. The clonotype originates from a woman aged 40 to 50 in good health and CMV-seronegative. Material for sequencing was PBMCs. The rearrangement joins TRBV18 to TRBJ1-1, with 7 bases fitting TRBD1. CDR3 residues: CASSPLSGTENTEAFF. The CDR3 DNA reads as TGTGCCAGCTCACCCCTTTCCGGGACAGAGAACACTGAAGCTTTCTTT.